This T cell receptor beta chain was retrieved from a study of technical replicates of blood from a handful of donors. CDR3 size: 15 residues. Germline V gene data show CDR1 as MNHEY and CDR2 as SMNVEV (reference sequence). Trimming at V came to 3 bases and at J to 2 bases, leaving 7 bases not matched to a gene. Using immunoSEQ multiplex PCR, the repertoire was profiled, and TCRdb retains in-frame clones only, with some absent. The sample lists tens of thousands of clones, 90% to 95% seen once, with 0.35% to 0.45% in the top ten. V usage is TRBV27 and J usage is TRBJ2-7, with TRBD2 matching 7 bases. The specimen was T cells isolated from PBMCs. The source of this sequence is a human donor in good health. The CDR3 region is CASSFRRGEPYEQYF. The DNA for the CDR3 is TGTGCCAGCAGTTTCCGCCGGGGGGAGCCCTACGAGCAGTACTTC.